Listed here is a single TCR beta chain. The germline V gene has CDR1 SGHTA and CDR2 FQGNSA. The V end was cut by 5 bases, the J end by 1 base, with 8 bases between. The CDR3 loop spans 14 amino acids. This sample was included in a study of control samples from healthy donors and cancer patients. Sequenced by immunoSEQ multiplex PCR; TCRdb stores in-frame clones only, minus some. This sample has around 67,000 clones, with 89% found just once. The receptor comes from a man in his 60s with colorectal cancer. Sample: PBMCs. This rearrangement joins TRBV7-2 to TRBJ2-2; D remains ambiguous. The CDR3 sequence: CASSLELNTGELFF. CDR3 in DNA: TGTGCCAGCAGCCTCGAGTTGAACACCGGGGAGCTGTTTTTT.